The clone carrying this T cell receptor (beta chain) was picked up a small number of times. Its specificity is unknown. This sample is part of a study of T cells after yellow fever vaccination. Study outcomes and limitations: Bulk-population clonotypes that are abundant could appear as contaminants in FACS-sorted repertoires.

Germline V CDR1 and CDR2: KGHSH, LQKENI. With V trimmed by 5 bases and J by 9 bases, 9 bases remained unmatched. The CDR3 is made up of 15 amino acids. TCR cDNA was made by 5'RACE template switching, adding a universal primer site and UMIs. TCRdb recomputed calls from the 5' RACE reads with MiXCR, one row per CDR3 protein. The sample has roughly 240,000 distinct CDR3 sequences, 6% to 8% seen once. The chain carries TRBV18 and TRBJ2-1, with 11 nucleotides matching TRBD2. The receptor was isolated from a man younger than 45 who received the YFV17D yellow fever vaccine. Sample: CD4+ T cells sorted from PBMCs, taken on the day of the yellow fever booster vaccination. CDR3 sequence (DNA): TGTGCCAGCTCAACAGGACTAGCGGGCCCCAGTGAGCAGTTCTTC. Translating it yields CASSTGLAGPSEQFF.